The present T cell receptor (beta chain) was sequenced within a study of blood T cell repertoires in COVID-19. The CDR3 has 14 residues. Germline V gene lookup returns CDR1 MNHEY and CDR2 SVGEGT. V shed 6 bases and J shed 4 bases, with 15 bases lying between them. The repertoire was sequenced with immunoSEQ multiplex PCR; TCRdb's copy has only in-frame clones and lacks some. The data show approximately 300,000 clones, with around nine tenths seen just once and approximately 4% held by the top ten. Specimen: peripheral blood. The chain couples TRBV6-2 or TRBV6-3 to TRBJ2-5; D may be TRBD2 (6 bases). The TCR was taken from a woman in her forties or fifties with active or convalescent COVID-19. The CDR3 DNA reads as TGTGCCAGCAGCCAGAACCTAGCGAGAGAGACCCAGTACTTC. It translates to CASSQNLARETQYF.